Below are 13 T cell receptor beta chains sequenced from a single sample in a study of T cells in Graves' hyperthyroidism and ophthalmopathy. TCR beta CDR3 regions were amplified from RNA. HTBI primers were employed in a first-round RT-PCR of the TCR CDR3. In TCRdb, the multiplex PCR reads were re-called with MiXCR into one record per CDR3 protein. The sample holds roughly 750,000 distinct CDR3 sequences, around 15% seen once. The sequenced sample consisted of blood. These receptors all stem from a man between 18 and 35 years old with Graves' hyperthyroidism.

This clonotype has more than one count but fewer than ten. The chain combines TRBV6-2 or TRBV6-3 with TRBJ1-2; TRBD1 is a possible D gene (5 bases). The germline gives CDR1 MNHEY, CDR2 SVGEGT. The CDR3 is 16 amino acids. The V end was cut by 7 bases, the J end by 2 bases, with 20 bases between. Written as DNA, the CDR3 is TGTGCCAGCACCCCCCCGGTGACAGCCCTAAACTATGGCTACACCTTC. It specifies CASTPPVTALNYGYTF.

Many counts were recorded for this clonotype. CDR3 loop: CASSLGTVNNEQFF. The CDR3, as DNA: TGTGCCAGCAGCTTAGGGACAGTAAACAATGAGCAGTTCTTC. V gene TRBV11-2 combines with J gene TRBJ2-1; D may be TRBD1 (6 bases). The CDR3 runs to 14 residues. Germline-derived CDR1 and CDR2 are SGHAT and FQNNGV. The V end was cut by 1 base, the J end by 5 bases, with 9 bases between.

V is TRBV6-2 or TRBV6-3 and J is TRBJ2-6; no clear D. Trimming removed 6 bases at V and 4 bases at J, with 16 bases between. The CDR3 is made up of 16 amino acids. CDR1 MNHEY and CDR2 SVGEGT come from the germline V gene. The DNA of the CDR3 is TGTGCCAGCAGGCAAGTACTGGGAACGGGGGCCAACGTCCTGACTTTC. This translates into CASRQVLGTGANVLTF.

This clonotype has a handful of counts. The V gene is TRBV12-3 or TRBV12-4, the J gene TRBJ2-5, with 14 positions matching TRBD2. After removal of 5 bases from V and 4 bases from J, the junction contained 9 bases not matched to a gene. This CDR3 region has 17 residues. CDR3 region: CASSPRPTSGRGETQYF. The CDR3 DNA follows: TGTGCCAGCAGTCCCCGTCCGACTAGCGGGAGGGGAGAGACCCAGTACTTC.

This clonotype was observed at least ten times. This chain joins TRBV5-1 and TRBJ2-1, with a possible D match to TRBD1 (5 bases). Germline lookup yields CDR1 SGHRS and CDR2 YFSETQ. Trimming removed 3 bases from V and 3 bases from J, with 13 bases in between. CDR3 length equals 15 residues. DNA of the CDR3: TGCGCCAGCAGCTCGCAGGGTGGCGTCTACAATGAGCAGTTCTTC. This sequence encodes CASSSQGGVYNEQFF.

This clonotype was counted at least ten times. The genes are TRBV28 and TRBJ2-1; 9 bases map to TRBD1. J gave up 1 base and V 2 bases, and 3 bases lay outside the gene matches. CDR1 is MDHEN and CDR2 is SYDVKM in the germline V gene. This CDR3 is 16 amino acids long. The CDR3 loop is CASSLPGTGSYNEQFF. CDR3 in DNA: TGTGCCAGCAGTTTACCCGGGACAGGGTCCTACAATGAGCAGTTCTTC. Full variable domain (missing parts from reference TRBV28 and TRBJ2-1): DVKVTQSSRYLVKRTGEKVFLECVQDMDHENMFWYRQDPGLGLRLIYFSYDVKMKEKGDIPEGYSVSREKKERFSLILESASTNQTSMYLCASSLPGTGSYNEQFFGPGTRLTVL.

This clonotype has a handful of counts. This chain links TRBV18 with TRBJ2-2; 8 nucleotides agree with TRBD1. Germline CDR1 KGHSH, CDR2 LQKENI. After removal of 3 bases from V and 4 bases from J, the junction contained 4 bases not matched to a gene. The CDR3 covers 15 residues. The CDR3 DNA is TGTGCCAGCTCACCTCCGGGACAGGTCACCGGGGAGCTGTTTTTT. It translates to CASSPPGQVTGELFF.

This clonotype was seen repeatedly, ten times or more. CDR3 nucleotides: TGTGCCAGCAGTCTGATCTCATCGGGCCCCTACGAGCAGTACTTC. It translates to CASSLISSGPYEQYF. V and J are TRBV28 and TRBJ2-7; D is unclear. This CDR3 is 15 amino acids long. V was clipped by 5 bases and J by 2 bases, with 16 bases between them. Germline CDR1 reads MDHEN; CDR2 reads SYDVKM. The full variable domain, in which reference TRBV28 and TRBJ2-7 provide the parts outside the CDR3, is DVKVTQSSRYLVKRTGEKVFLECVQDMDHENMFWYRQDPGLGLRLIYFSYDVKMKEKGDIPEGYSVSREKKERFSLILESASTNQTSMYLCASSLISSGPYEQYFGPGTRLTVT.

This clonotype came up a few times. This chain uses TRBV6-5 with TRBJ2-3, with 7 positions matching TRBD2. The CDR3 contains 15 residues. The V and J ends lost 5 bases and 4 bases, in that order; junction bases with no gene match: 9. Per the germline V gene, CDR1 is MNHEY and CDR2 is SVGAGI. The chain's CDR3 is CASSEGLTSSDTQYF. The CDR3 DNA sequence: TGTGCCAGCAGTGAGGGACTAACTTCGTCAGATACGCAGTATTTT.

V is TRBV28 and J is TRBJ2-3; 9 nucleotides match TRBD2. V shed 4 bases and J 4 bases; nucleotides not matched to a gene: 6. There are 15 residues in the CDR3. Germline assignment: CDR1 MDHEN and CDR2 SYDVKM. CDR3 in DNA: TGTGCCAGCAGTTCTATAGCGGGAGCCCCAGATACGCAGTATTTT. Encoded protein: CASSSIAGAPDTQYF. The entire variable domain, with the rest obtained from reference TRBV28 and TRBJ2-3, is as follows: DVKVTQSSRYLVKRTGEKVFLECVQDMDHENMFWYRQDPGLGLRLIYFSYDVKMKEKGDIPEGYSVSREKKERFSLILESASTNQTSMYLCASSSIAGAPDTQYFGPGTRLTVL.

This clonotype is a singleton in its sample. A much larger clone is a single base away; this may be a read error. This chain joins TRBV7-2 and TRBJ2-5; D assignment may be TRBD1 or TRBD2 (6 bases each). Germline V lookup: CDR1 SGHTA, CDR2 FQGNSA. The CDR3 consists of 15 residues. Trimming took off 5 bases at V and 4 bases at J, with 17 bases between the two ends. CDR3 sequence (DNA): TGTGCCAGCAGCCCCGCTGGCAGGGGAGGAGAGACCCAGTACTTC. It codes for CASSPAGRGGETQYF.

This clonotype has just a few counts. This chain uses TRBV7-9 with TRBJ2-5, with 8 bases that match TRBD1. The J segment lost 2 bases and the V segment lost 7 bases, leaving 9 bases of the junction unmatched. This CDR3 is 15 amino acids long. Germline V gene lookup returns CDR1 SEHNR and CDR2 FQNEAQ (reference sequence). The CDR3 spells CASTLLRTGQETQYF. The CDR3 DNA reads TGTGCCAGCACCCTCCTCCGGACAGGGCAAGAGACCCAGTACTTC.

The rearrangement links TRBV7-8 to TRBJ2-6; D is undetermined. The V and J ends lost 5 bases and 2 bases respectively, with 7 bases between them. This CDR3 comprises 14 residues. Germline V gene sequence: CDR1 SGHVS, CDR2 FQNEAQ. CDR3 DNA: TGTGCCAGCAGCCGTTACCCTGGGGCCAACGTCCTGACTTTC. It codes for CASSRYPGANVLTF.